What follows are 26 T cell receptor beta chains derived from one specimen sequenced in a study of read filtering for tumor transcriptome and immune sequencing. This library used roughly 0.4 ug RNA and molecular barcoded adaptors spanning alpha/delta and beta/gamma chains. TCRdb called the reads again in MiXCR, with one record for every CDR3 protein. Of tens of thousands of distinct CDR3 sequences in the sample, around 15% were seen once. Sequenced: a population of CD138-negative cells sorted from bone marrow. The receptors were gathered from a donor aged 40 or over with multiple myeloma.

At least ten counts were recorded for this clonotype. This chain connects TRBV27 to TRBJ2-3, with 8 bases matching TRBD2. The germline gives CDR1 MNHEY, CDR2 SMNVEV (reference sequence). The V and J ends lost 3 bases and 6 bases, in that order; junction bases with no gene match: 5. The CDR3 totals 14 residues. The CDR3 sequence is CASSFYRGGDTQYF. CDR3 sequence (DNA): TGTGCCAGCAGTTTCTATCGGGGGGGTGATACGCAGTATTTT.

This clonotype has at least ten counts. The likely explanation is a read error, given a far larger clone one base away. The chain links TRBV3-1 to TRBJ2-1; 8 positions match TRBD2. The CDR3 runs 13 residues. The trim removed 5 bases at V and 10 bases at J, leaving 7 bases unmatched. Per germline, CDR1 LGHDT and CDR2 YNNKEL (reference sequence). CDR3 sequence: CASSTREGYEQFF. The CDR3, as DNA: TGTGCCAGCAGCACACGGGAGGGCTACGAGCAGTTCTTC.

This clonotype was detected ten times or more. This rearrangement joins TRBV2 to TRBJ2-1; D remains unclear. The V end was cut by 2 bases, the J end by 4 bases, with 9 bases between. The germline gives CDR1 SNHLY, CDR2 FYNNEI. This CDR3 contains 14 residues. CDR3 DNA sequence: TGTGCCAGCAGTGAAAACTCTGGGTACAATGAGCAGTTCTTC. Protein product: CASSENSGYNEQFF.

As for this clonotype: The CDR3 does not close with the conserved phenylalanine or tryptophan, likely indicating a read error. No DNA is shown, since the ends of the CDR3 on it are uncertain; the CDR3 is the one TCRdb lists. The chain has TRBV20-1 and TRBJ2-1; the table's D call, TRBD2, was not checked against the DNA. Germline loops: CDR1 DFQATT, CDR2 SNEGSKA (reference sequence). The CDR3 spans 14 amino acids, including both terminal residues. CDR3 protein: CSARGRERVNEQIC.

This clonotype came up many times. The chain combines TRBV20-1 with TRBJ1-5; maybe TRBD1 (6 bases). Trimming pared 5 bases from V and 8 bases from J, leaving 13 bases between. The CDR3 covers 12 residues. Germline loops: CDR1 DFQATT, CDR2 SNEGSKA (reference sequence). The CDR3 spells CSASKRGEPQHF. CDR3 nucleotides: TGCAGTGCTTCTAAAAGGGGGGAGCCCCAGCATTTT.

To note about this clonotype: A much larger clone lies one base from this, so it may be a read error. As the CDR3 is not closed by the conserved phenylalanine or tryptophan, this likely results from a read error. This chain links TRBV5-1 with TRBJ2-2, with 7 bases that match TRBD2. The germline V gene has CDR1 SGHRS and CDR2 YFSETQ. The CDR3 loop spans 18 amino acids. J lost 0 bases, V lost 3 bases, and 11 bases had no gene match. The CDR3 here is CASSWSSREATNTGELFS. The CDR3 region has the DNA TGCGCCAGCAGCTGGTCCTCACGGGAGGCCACGAACACCGGGGAGCTGTTTTCT.

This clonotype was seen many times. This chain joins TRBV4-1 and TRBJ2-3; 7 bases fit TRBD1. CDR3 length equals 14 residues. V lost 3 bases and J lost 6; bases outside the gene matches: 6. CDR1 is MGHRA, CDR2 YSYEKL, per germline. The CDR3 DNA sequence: TGCGCCAGCAGCCACAACAGGGGAAGGGATACGCAGTATTTT. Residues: CASSHNRGRDTQYF.

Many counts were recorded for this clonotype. The DNA for the CDR3 is TGCAGCGTTAGCCTGACAGGGTTCTATGGCTACACCTTC. It yields the protein CSVSLTGFYGYTF. V gene TRBV29-1 combines with J gene TRBJ1-2; TRBD1 agrees at 7 bases. The ends lost 5 bases at V and 4 bases at J; junction bases unmatched: 7. This CDR3 contains 13 residues. Germline lookup yields CDR1 SQVTM and CDR2 ANQGSEA.

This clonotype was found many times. Here the CDR3 reads CASSLVASGLQETQYF. CDR3 bases: TGTGCCAGCAGCTTAGTGGCTAGCGGGTTACAAGAGACCCAGTACTTC. The V gene is TRBV7-2, the J gene TRBJ2-5; TRBD2 matches 8 bases. The CDR3 loop spans 16 amino acids. V dropped 1 base and J dropped 2; count of bases not matched to a gene: 6. Germline V gives CDR1 SGHTA, CDR2 FQGNSA.

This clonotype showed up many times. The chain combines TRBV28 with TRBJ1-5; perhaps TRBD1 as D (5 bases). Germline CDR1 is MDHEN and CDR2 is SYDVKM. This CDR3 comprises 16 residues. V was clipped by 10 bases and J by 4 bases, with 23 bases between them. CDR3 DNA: TGTGCCACCATGCCCCGGGACGAGAGAGGGAATCAGCCCCAGCATTTT. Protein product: CATMPRDERGNQPQHF.

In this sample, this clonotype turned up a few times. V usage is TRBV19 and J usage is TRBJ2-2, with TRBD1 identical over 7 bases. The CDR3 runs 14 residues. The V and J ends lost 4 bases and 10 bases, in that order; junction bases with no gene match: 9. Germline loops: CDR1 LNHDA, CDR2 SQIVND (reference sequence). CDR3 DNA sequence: TGTGCCAGTAGTAGGGACAGCAAGGAGAAGGAGCTGTTTTTT. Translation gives CASSRDSKEKELFF.

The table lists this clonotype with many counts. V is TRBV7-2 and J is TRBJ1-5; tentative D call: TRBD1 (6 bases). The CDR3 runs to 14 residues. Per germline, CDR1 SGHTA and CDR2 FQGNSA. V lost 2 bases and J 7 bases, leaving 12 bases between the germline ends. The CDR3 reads CASSLFAGEQPQHF. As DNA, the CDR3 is TGTGCCAGCAGCTTATTTGCAGGGGAACAGCCCCAGCATTTT.

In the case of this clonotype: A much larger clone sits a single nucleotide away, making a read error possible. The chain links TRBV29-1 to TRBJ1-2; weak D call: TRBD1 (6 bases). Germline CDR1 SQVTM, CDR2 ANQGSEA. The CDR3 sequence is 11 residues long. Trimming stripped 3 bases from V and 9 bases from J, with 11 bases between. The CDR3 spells CSVEGAVCYTF. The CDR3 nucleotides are TGCAGCGTTGAGGGGGCGGTTTGCTACACCTTC.

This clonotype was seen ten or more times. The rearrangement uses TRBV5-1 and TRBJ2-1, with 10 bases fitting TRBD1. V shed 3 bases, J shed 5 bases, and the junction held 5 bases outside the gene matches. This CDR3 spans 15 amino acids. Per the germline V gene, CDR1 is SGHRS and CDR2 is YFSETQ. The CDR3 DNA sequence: TGCGCCAGCAGCTCTTGGACAGGGGGGCACAATGAGCAGTTCTTC. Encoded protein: CASSSWTGGHNEQFF.

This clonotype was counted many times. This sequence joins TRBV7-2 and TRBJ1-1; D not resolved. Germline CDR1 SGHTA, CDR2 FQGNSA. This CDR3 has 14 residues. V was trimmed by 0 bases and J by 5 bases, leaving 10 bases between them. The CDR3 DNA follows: TGTGCCAGCAGCTTAGCTCATCCGGGTACTGAAGCTTTCTTT. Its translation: CASSLAHPGTEAFF.

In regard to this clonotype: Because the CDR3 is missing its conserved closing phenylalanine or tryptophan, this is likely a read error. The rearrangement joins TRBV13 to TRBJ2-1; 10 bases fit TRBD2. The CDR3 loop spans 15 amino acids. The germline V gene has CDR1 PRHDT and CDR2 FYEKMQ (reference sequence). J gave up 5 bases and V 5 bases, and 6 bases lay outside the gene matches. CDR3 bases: TGTGCCAGCAGCACTTGGACTAGCGGCAACAATGAGCAGTTCTCC. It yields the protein CASSTWTSGNNEQFS.

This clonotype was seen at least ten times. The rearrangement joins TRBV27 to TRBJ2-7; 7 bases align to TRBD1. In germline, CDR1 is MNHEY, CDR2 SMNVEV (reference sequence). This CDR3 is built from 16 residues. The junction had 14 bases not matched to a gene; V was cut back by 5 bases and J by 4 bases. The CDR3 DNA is TGTGCCAGCAGTCAAGAGAGGACAGGACAGCCATACGAGCAGTACTTC. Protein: CASSQERTGQPYEQYF.

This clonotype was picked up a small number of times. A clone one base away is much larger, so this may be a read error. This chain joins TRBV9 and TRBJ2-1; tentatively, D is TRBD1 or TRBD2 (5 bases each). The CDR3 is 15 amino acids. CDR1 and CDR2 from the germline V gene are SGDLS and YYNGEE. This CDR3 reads CAGSAGGLLRHEQFF. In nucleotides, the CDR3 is TGTGCCGGCAGCGCTGGGGGTCTCTTGAGGCATGAGCAGTTCTTC.

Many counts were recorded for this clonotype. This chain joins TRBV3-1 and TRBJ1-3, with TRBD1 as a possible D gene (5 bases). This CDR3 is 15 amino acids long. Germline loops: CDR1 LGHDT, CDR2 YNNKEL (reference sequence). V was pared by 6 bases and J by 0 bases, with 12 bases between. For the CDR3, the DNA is TGTGCCAGCAGTAACGGGGGAAGCTCTGGAAACACCATATATTTT. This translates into CASSNGGSSGNTIYF. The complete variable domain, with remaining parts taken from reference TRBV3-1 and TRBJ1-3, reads DTAVSQTPKYLVTQMGNDKSIKCEQNLGHDTMYWYKQDSKKFLKIMFSYNNKELIINETVPNRFSPKSPDKAHLNLHINSLELGDSAVYFCASSNGGSSGNTIYFGEGSWLTVV.

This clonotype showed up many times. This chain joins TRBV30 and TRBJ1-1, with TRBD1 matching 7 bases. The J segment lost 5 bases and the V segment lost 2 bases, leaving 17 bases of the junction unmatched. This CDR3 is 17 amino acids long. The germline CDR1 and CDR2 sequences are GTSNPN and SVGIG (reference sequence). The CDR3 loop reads CAWSPGLIRQGMTEAFF. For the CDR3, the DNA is TGTGCCTGGAGTCCTGGTTTGATCAGACAGGGTATGACTGAAGCTTTCTTT. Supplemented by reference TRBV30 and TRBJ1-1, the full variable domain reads SQTIHQWPATLVQPVGSPLSLECTVEGTSNPNLYWYRQAAGRGLQLLFYSVGIGQISSEVPQNLSASRPQDRQFILSSKKLLLSDSGFYLCAWSPGLIRQGMTEAFFGQGTRLTVV.

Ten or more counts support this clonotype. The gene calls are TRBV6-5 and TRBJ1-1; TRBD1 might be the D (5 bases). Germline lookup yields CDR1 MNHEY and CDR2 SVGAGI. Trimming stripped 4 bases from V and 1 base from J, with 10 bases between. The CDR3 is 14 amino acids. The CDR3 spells CASSSPTENTEAFF. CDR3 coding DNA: TGTGCCAGCAGTTCCCCGACAGAGAACACTGAAGCTTTCTTT.

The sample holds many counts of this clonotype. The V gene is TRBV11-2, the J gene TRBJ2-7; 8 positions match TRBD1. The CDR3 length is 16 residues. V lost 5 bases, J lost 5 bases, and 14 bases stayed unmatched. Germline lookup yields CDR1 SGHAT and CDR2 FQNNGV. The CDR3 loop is CASSAQGVWKGDEQYF. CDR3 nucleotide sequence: TGTGCCAGCAGCGCACAGGGGGTTTGGAAAGGAGACGAGCAGTACTTC.

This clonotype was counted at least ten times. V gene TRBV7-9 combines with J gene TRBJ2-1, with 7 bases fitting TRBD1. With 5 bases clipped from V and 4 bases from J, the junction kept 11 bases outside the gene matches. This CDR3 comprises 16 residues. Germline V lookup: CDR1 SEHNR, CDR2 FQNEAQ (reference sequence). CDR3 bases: TGTGCCAGCAGCCCCCGTGGGACAGATATATACAATGAGCAGTTCTTC. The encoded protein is CASSPRGTDIYNEQFF.

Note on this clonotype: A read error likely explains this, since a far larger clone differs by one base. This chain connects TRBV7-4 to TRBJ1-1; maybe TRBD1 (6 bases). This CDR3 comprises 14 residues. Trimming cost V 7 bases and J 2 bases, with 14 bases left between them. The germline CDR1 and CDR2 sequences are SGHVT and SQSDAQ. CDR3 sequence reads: CASNPKGVNTEAFF. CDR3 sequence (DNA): TGTGCCAGCAATCCTAAGGGGGTCAACACTGAAGCTTTCTTT.

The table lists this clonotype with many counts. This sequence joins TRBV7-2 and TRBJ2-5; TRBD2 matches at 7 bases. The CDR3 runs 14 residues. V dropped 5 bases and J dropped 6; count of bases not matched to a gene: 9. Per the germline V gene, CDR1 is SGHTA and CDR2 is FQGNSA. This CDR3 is CASSQRAGEQTQYF. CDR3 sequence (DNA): TGTGCCAGCAGCCAGAGGGCGGGAGAGCAGACCCAGTACTTC.

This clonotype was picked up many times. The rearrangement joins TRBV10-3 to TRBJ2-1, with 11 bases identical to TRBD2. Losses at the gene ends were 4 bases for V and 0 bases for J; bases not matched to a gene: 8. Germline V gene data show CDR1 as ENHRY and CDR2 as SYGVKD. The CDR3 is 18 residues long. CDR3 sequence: CAISGASGRLSSYNEQFF. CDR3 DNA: TGTGCCATCAGTGGGGCTAGCGGGAGGTTGAGCTCCTACAATGAGCAGTTCTTC.